The 7 T cell receptor beta chains reported below all come from one sample, sequenced in a study of shared clonotypes between healthy human individuals. The table came from immunoSEQ multiplex PCR; TCRdb's copy has only in-frame clones and leaves some out. The sample yields about 1,500,000 clones, roughly 96% seen once. Sequenced: naive CD4+ T cells sorted from blood. As for subset: CD45RA+ positively selected. The receptor set was obtained from a man younger than 45 in good health.

This chain connects TRBV27 to TRBJ2-6; D is undetermined. This CDR3 has 15 residues. CDR1 MNHEY and CDR2 SMNVEV come from the germline V gene (reference sequence). V lost 2 bases and J 2 bases, leaving 7 bases between the germline ends. CDR3 sequence (DNA): TGTGCCAGCAGTTTAAGTTTACCTGGGGCCAACGTCCTGACTTTC. This translates into CASSLSLPGANVLTF.

This chain uses TRBV5-4 with TRBJ1-1; 7 bases match TRBD1. The V gene end was trimmed by 4 bases and the J gene end by 4 bases; junction bases not matched to a gene: 7. CDR3 length: 14 amino acids. Germline CDR1 reads SGHNT; CDR2 reads YYREEE (reference sequence). CDR3 sequence: CASSDRQGPTEAFF. CDR3 DNA: TGTGCCAGCAGCGATAGACAGGGCCCCACTGAAGCTTTCTTT.

The chain is built from TRBV18 and TRBJ1-4; D call uncertain. Germline V gene lookup returns CDR1 KGHSH and CDR2 LQKENI. V lost 3 bases, J lost 4 bases, and 6 bases lay in between. The CDR3 runs 13 residues. The chain's CDR3 is CASSPRVNEKLFF. CDR3 coding DNA: TGTGCCAGCTCACCTCGCGTTAATGAAAAACTGTTTTTT.

The chain combines TRBV7-9 with TRBJ1-1; no clear D. Germline loops: CDR1 SEHNR, CDR2 FQNEAQ (reference sequence). This CDR3 spans 15 amino acids. The V end was cut by 3 bases, the J end by 0 bases, with 11 bases between. The CDR3 DNA follows: TGTGCCAGCAGCTTGGCGGGCCAATTGAACACTGAAGCTTTCTTT. Amino acids: CASSLAGQLNTEAFF. The variable domain in full, with the rest retrieved from reference TRBV7-9 and TRBJ1-1, is DTGVSQNPRHKITKRGQNVTFRCDPISEHNRLYWYRQTLGQGPEFLTYFQNEAQLEKSRLLSDRFSAERPKGSFSTLEIQRTEQGDSAMYLCASSLAGQLNTEAFFGQGTRLTVV.

The rearrangement links TRBV5-1 to TRBJ1-1, with TRBD1 as a possible D gene (6 bases). Germline V gene data show CDR1 as SGHRS and CDR2 as YFSETQ. This CDR3 region has 15 residues. V lost 7 bases and J 3 bases, leaving 19 bases between the germline ends. The CDR3 DNA follows: TGCGCCAGCGCTCGTTACAGGGCGTCGGACACTGAAGCTTTCTTT. Encoded protein: CASARYRASDTEAFF.

The rearrangement joins TRBV6-5 to TRBJ1-5; 9 bases are a match to TRBD1. Per the germline V gene, CDR1 is MNHEY and CDR2 is SVGAGI. The ends lost 4 bases at V and 6 bases at J; junction bases unmatched: 10. CDR3 length equals 16 residues. CDR3: CASSSRGGQGGQPQHF. The CDR3, as DNA: TGTGCCAGCAGTTCCAGGGGGGGACAGGGCGGTCAGCCCCAGCATTTT.

This sequence joins TRBV18 and TRBJ2-7; unclear D gene. From germline, CDR1 is KGHSH and CDR2 LQKENI. V was clipped by 2 bases and J by 0 bases, with 11 bases between them. This CDR3 is built from 15 residues. In nucleotides, the CDR3 is TGTGCCAGCTCACCAGGGTCTGGGCTCTCCTACGAGCAGTACTTC. Protein: CASSPGSGLSYEQYF.